These 28 T cell receptor beta chains came from one sample sequenced in a study of shared clonotypes between healthy human individuals. Clones were sequenced by immunoSEQ multiplex PCR, and TCRdb holds only the in-frame ones, with some missing. Found here are some 2,000,000 clones, about 94% of them singletons; the top ten hold 0.9% to 1.3%. Positive CCR7 selection of CD45RO-negative cells yielded the naive CD8 cells, and terminally differentiated effector memory CD45RA+ cells were excluded. Sequenced sample: naive CD8+ T cells sorted from blood. These receptors all come from a man between 18 and 35 years old in good health.

The chain couples TRBV4-3 to TRBJ1-6; D is undetermined. The V end was cut by 0 bases, the J end by 5 bases, with 2 bases between. Germline CDR1 and CDR2: LGHNA and YSLEER. This CDR3 contains 13 residues. The CDR3 bases are TGCGCCAGCAGCCAAGAGAATAATTCACCCCTCCACTTT. Translation: CASSQENNSPLHF.

The V and J genes are TRBV9 and TRBJ2-2; 11 bases are shared with TRBD1. CDR3 length equals 15 residues. The germline CDR1 and CDR2 sequences are SGDLS and YYNGEE. J was trimmed by 7 bases and V by 4 bases; bases with no gene match: 6. CDR3 amino acids: CASSLRTGGFGELFF. Written as DNA, the CDR3 is TGTGCCAGCAGCCTACGGACAGGGGGCTTCGGGGAGCTGTTTTTT.

The gene calls are TRBV10-3 and TRBJ2-3; D tentatively reads TRBD1 or TRBD2 (5 bases each). The V and J ends lost 4 bases and 2 bases respectively, with 13 bases between them. Germline V gives CDR1 ENHRY, CDR2 SYGVKD. CDR3 length equals 15 residues. The CDR3 sequence: CAISGGELLTDTQYF. Written as DNA, the CDR3 is TGTGCCATCAGTGGAGGGGAGCTCCTCACAGATACGCAGTATTTT.

The chain combines TRBV27 with TRBJ2-5, with D possibly TRBD2 on 6 matching bases. Germline CDR1 and CDR2: MNHEY and SMNVEV (reference sequence). This CDR3 has 15 amino acids. Trimming removed 5 bases at V and 1 base at J, with 14 bases between. The CDR3 nucleotides read TGTGCCAGCAGTCCCTTCGGAGCGGGCCAAGAGACCCAGTACTTC. Amino acids: CASSPFGAGQETQYF.

V is TRBV5-6 and J is TRBJ1-1; no reliable D call. The CDR3 loop spans 14 amino acids. The germline V and J ends were trimmed by 1 base and 0 bases, with 7 bases remaining between them. Looked up from germline, CDR1 is SGHDT and CDR2 is YYEEEE. CDR3 nucleotide sequence: TGTGCCAGCAGCTTGTCATACATGAACACTGAAGCTTTCTTT. As protein: CASSLSYMNTEAFF.

On this clone itself: Other DNA sequences within the sample encode an identical CDR3. This chain joins TRBV5-1 and TRBJ1-1; 7 bases are shared with TRBD1. Germline V CDR1 and CDR2: SGHRS, YFSETQ. The CDR3 has 13 residues. The V and J ends lost 2 bases and 4 bases, in that order; junction bases with no gene match: 2. CDR3 loop: CASSLQGPTEAFF. CDR3 nucleotides: TGCGCCAGCAGCTTACAGGGGCCCACTGAAGCTTTCTTT.

This clone was counted a single time. This chain connects TRBV6-4 to TRBJ2-1, with D unresolved. CDR1 MRHNA and CDR2 SNTAGT come from the germline V gene. The V end lost 1 base, the J end lost 0 bases, and 7 bases lay between the germline ends. The CDR3 runs 15 residues. CDR3 sequence: CASSDWPSSYNEQFF. CDR3 in DNA: TGTGCCAGCAGTGACTGGCCGAGCTCCTACAATGAGCAGTTCTTC.

V gene TRBV6-5 combines with J gene TRBJ2-7; D gene uncertain. V lost 8 bases, J lost 0 bases, and 11 bases lay in between. CDR3 length equals 13 residues. Germline CDR1 MNHEY, CDR2 SVGAGI. The chain's CDR3 is CASGVRSSYEQYF. The CDR3, as DNA: TGTGCCAGCGGGGTAAGGTCCTCCTACGAGCAGTACTTC.

The chain has TRBV4-3 and TRBJ2-7, with TRBD2 matching over 9 bases. V was pared by 1 base and J by 4 bases, with 5 bases of the junction left unmatched. The CDR3 spans 15 residues. The V gene's germline CDR1 is LGHNA and CDR2 YSLEER. DNA of the CDR3: TGCGCCAGCAGCCAAGGGGCAACTAGCGGGTACGAGCAGTACTTC. This codes for CASSQGATSGYEQYF.

The rearrangement links TRBV19 to TRBJ1-3, with D uncertain. The CDR3 contains 15 residues. The V gene lost 4 bases and the J gene lost 0 bases, with 10 bases spanning the gap. Per germline, CDR1 LNHDA and CDR2 SQIVND (reference sequence). The CDR3 here is CASSKVPSSGNTIYF. CDR3 nucleotide sequence: TGTGCCAGTAGTAAGGTTCCGAGCTCTGGAAACACCATATATTTT.

This chain links TRBV5-1 with TRBJ2-5; no clear D gene. V was cut by 0 bases and J by 5 bases, with 11 bases left in between. CDR3 length equals 14 residues. Germline V gives CDR1 SGHRS, CDR2 YFSETQ. The CDR3 bases are TGCGCCAGCAGCTTGGATGGGCGGTCGGAGACCCAGTACTTC. Translating it yields CASSLDGRSETQYF.

J is TRBJ1-1 and V is TRBV5-1; D might be TRBD1 (5 bases). Deletions cut 2 bases from V and 6 bases from J, with 14 bases between. This CDR3 has 14 amino acids. The germline CDR1 and CDR2 sequences are SGHRS and YFSETQ. CDR3 residues: CASSLLTVDAEAFF. The DNA for the CDR3 is TGCGCCAGCAGCTTACTGACAGTTGACGCTGAAGCTTTCTTT.

The rearrangement links TRBV2 to TRBJ1-5; 8 bases align to TRBD1. This CDR3 is built from 19 residues. Germline CDR1 is SNHLY and CDR2 is FYNNEI. V lost 5 bases and J lost 0; bases outside the gene matches: 15. The CDR3 region has the DNA TGTGCCAGCAGTATCCAAGACAGGGGAAATGGTTATAGCAATCAGCCCCAGCATTTT. Translating gives CASSIQDRGNGYSNQPQHF.

This rearrangement joins TRBV4-1 to TRBJ2-2; tentative D call: TRBD1 (5 bases). V was cut by 1 base and J by 7 bases, with 7 bases left in between. The CDR3 is 13 amino acids. Germline CDR1 is MGHRA and CDR2 is YSYEKL. CDR3 in DNA: TGCGCCAGCAGCCAAGGACAGTTCGGGGAGCTGTTTTTT. Amino acid sequence: CASSQGQFGELFF.

V is TRBV6-5 and J is TRBJ1-3, with D possibly being TRBD1 (6 bases). This CDR3 contains 15 residues. Looked up from germline, CDR1 is MNHEY and CDR2 is SVGAGI. Trimming removed 5 bases from V and 3 bases from J, with 14 bases in between. This CDR3 reads CASSPLSQGGNTIYF. CDR3 in DNA: TGTGCCAGCAGTCCCCTATCACAGGGTGGAAACACCATATATTTT.

The rearrangement joins TRBV29-1 to TRBJ2-1; 8 nucleotides align to TRBD2. Trimming cost V 3 bases and J 2 bases; bases outside gene matches: 6. CDR1 is SQVTM and CDR2 is ANQGSEA in the germline V gene. This CDR3 contains 15 residues. Written as DNA, the CDR3 is TGCAGCGTTGAGGAGCGGGAGAGCCCCTACAATGAGCAGTTCTTC. The encoded protein is CSVEERESPYNEQFF.

The rearrangement uses TRBV5-4 and TRBJ2-1, with a weak D call TRBD1 (5 bases). V was clipped by 1 base and J by 3 bases, with 11 bases between them. The V gene's germline CDR1 is SGHNT and CDR2 YYREEE (reference sequence). This CDR3 spans 15 amino acids. CDR3 sequence reads: CASSLYRSLYNEQFF. CDR3 bases: TGTGCCAGCAGCTTGTACAGGTCCCTCTACAATGAGCAGTTCTTC.

The chain links TRBV5-6 to TRBJ2-7; possible D gene TRBD2, 6 bases. This CDR3 has 12 residues. Trimming removed 4 bases at V and 5 bases at J, with 10 bases between. From germline, CDR1 is SGHDT and CDR2 YYEEEE. The CDR3, as DNA: TGTGCCAGCAGCGGGCGGGAAGACGAGCAGTACTTC. Protein product: CASSGREDEQYF.

The CDR3 DNA sequence: TGTGCCAGCAGCCCAGATCTAGCGGGAGCAGGCGATGAGCAGTTCTTC. Protein product: CASSPDLAGAGDEQFF. The chain links TRBV9 to TRBJ2-1; 10 positions match TRBD2. The CDR3 totals 16 residues. J lost 8 bases, V lost 4 bases, and 12 bases had no gene match. Germline-derived CDR1 and CDR2 are SGDLS and YYNGEE.

The chain joins TRBV27 to TRBJ1-1, with TRBD1 as a possible D gene (6 bases). V lost 5 bases and J 3 bases, leaving 22 bases between the germline ends. From germline, CDR1 is MNHEY and CDR2 SMNVEV (reference sequence). The CDR3 has 17 amino acids. Here the CDR3 DNA reads TGTGCCAGCAGTCTCTTCCCCTACAGGGAGGAGGACACTGAAGCTTTCTTT. Its translation: CASSLFPYREEDTEAFF.

CDR3 region: CASSYVTGGTDTQYF. CDR3 DNA: TGTGCCAGCAGTTACGTGACAGGGGGCACAGATACGCAGTATTTT. This chain connects TRBV6-5 to TRBJ2-3, with TRBD1 matching over 8 bases. The CDR3 sequence is 15 residues long. With V trimmed by 2 bases and J by 1 base, 2 bases remained unmatched. Germline V gene sequence: CDR1 MNHEY, CDR2 SVGAGI.

The chain carries TRBV6-6 and TRBJ1-5; 10 nucleotides match TRBD1. This CDR3 has 15 residues. Trimming cost V 4 bases and J 13 bases; bases outside gene matches: 13. CDR1 and CDR2 (germline): MNHNY, SVGAGI (reference sequence). CDR3 sequence: CASSWGTGDRKLQHF. In nucleotides, the CDR3 is TGTGCCAGCAGTTGGGGGACAGGGGATCGGAAGCTACAGCATTTT.

The chain carries TRBV6-5 and TRBJ2-7, with D tentatively TRBD1 (6 bases). V was clipped by 6 bases and J by 6 bases, with 15 bases between them. Germline lookup yields CDR1 MNHEY and CDR2 SVGAGI. CDR3 length equals 13 residues. CDR3 protein: CASSRPDSPEQYF. The CDR3, as DNA: TGTGCCAGCAGCCGCCCGGACAGCCCCGAGCAGTACTTC.

The chain links TRBV5-6 to TRBJ2-5, with unresolved D. V lost 5 bases to trimming and J lost 5 bases, with 10 bases between them. The germline CDR1 and CDR2 sequences are SGHDT and YYEEEE. The CDR3 loop spans 12 amino acids. The CDR3 loop is CASSWGTETQYF. In DNA, the CDR3 is TGTGCCAGCAGTTGGGGTACGGAGACCCAGTACTTC.

The chain recombines TRBV15 with TRBJ2-7; TRBD1 might be the D (5 bases). The CDR3 is 14 amino acids. Germline lookup yields CDR1 LNHNV and CDR2 YYDKDF (reference sequence). Trimming took 3 bases from V and 3 from J, leaving 12 bases between them. The CDR3 nucleotides are TGTGCCACCAGCAGCGGGCAGGGTTACTACGAGCAGTACTTC. Translation gives CATSSGQGYYEQYF.

The genes are TRBV28 and TRBJ2-3; D is possibly TRBD2 (5 bases). The CDR3 sequence is 15 residues long. The germline V gene encodes CDR1 MDHEN and CDR2 SYDVKM. Deletions cut 4 bases from V and 0 bases from J, with 11 bases between. The CDR3 region is CASSWSGPSTDTQYF. The CDR3 nucleotides are TGTGCCAGCAGTTGGAGCGGTCCAAGCACAGATACGCAGTATTTT.

The genes are TRBV6-6 and TRBJ1-5; D is ambiguous. The CDR3 is made up of 14 amino acids. Germline lookup yields CDR1 MNHNY and CDR2 SVGAGI (reference sequence). Trimming took off 6 bases at V and 1 base at J, with 10 bases between the two ends. The CDR3 reads CASREEWSNQPQHF. DNA of the CDR3: TGTGCCAGCAGAGAGGAATGGAGCAATCAGCCCCAGCATTTT.

V and J are TRBV25-1 and TRBJ2-6; no reliable D call. Trimming removed 6 bases at V and 4 bases at J, with 7 bases between. The V gene's germline CDR1 is MGHDK and CDR2 SYGVNS. The CDR3 loop spans 13 amino acids. The CDR3 loop is CASSTTGANVLTF. CDR3 bases: TGTGCCAGCAGCACGACCGGGGCCAACGTCCTGACTTTC.